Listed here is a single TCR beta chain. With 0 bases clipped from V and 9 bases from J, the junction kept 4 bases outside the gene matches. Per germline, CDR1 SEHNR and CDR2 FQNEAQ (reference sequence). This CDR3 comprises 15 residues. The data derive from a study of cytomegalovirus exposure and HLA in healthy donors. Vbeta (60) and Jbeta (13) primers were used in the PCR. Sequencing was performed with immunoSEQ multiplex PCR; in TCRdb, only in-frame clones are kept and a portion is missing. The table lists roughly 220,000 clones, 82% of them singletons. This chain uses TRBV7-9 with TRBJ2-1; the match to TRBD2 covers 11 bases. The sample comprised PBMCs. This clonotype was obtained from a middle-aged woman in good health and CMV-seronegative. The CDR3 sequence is CASSLALAGEGEQFF. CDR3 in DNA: TGTGCCAGCAGCTTAGCACTAGCGGGAGAGGGTGAGCAGTTCTTC.